Listed below are T cell receptor beta chains from one sample, sequenced in a study of blood T cell repertoires in COVID-19. Libraries were prepared by immunoSEQ multiplex PCR; TCRdb keeps only in-frame clonotypes and omits some of them. The sample shows some 500,000 clones, 88% of them seen only once. The sequenced sample was PBMCs or T cells enriched from blood (not recorded which). The source of these receptors is a middle-aged woman who had recovered from COVID-19. Both conserved end residues are part of each CDR3. A D gene is named only where the DNA matches it firmly. Clone sizes are given selectively: once, few, many, or a class where the clone is expanded.

len	abundance	v_gene	d_gene	j_gene	CDR3nt	CDR3aa
16	-	TRBV6-6	-	TRBJ1-5	TGTGCCAGCACTTCCCTCGGGGAGAGGAGCAATCAGCCCCAGCATTTT	CASTSLGERSNQPQHF
18	-	TRBV5-1	TRBD1	TRBJ1-1	TGCGCCAGCAGCTTGGTAAAGACAGGGGGCGCGGAAAACACTGAAGCTTTCTTT	CASSLVKTGGAENTEAFF
17	-	TRBV5-4	TRBD2	TRBJ2-2	TGTGCCAGCAGCTTGGCCAGGAGCGGGGCGGTCGGCGGGGAGCTGTTTTTT	CASSLARSGAVGGELFF
14	-	TRBV7-2	TRBD1	TRBJ1-1	TGTGCCAGCAGCTGGGACAGGGGGAGATCTGAAGCTTTCTTT	CASSWDRGRSEAFF
15	-	TRBV4-1	-	TRBJ1-2	TGCGCCAGCAGCCAAGCGAATCAGAAATCCTATGGCTACACCTTC	CASSQANQKSYGYTF
14	-	TRBV5-1	-	TRBJ1-4	TGCGCCAGCAGCTTGCGGGCAACTAATGAAAAACTGTTTTTT	CASSLRATNEKLFF
19	-	TRBV4-1	-	TRBJ2-3	TGCGCCAGCAGCCCCCTCGGAGAAGGAGGGCCAGTCGACACAGATACGCAGTATTTT	CASSPLGEGGPVDTDTQYF
16	-	TRBV27	-	TRBJ2-1	TGTGCCAGCACCCGGGAGATTAGGGGCTCTAGAGATGAGCAGTTCTTC	CASTREIRGSRDEQFF
14	few	TRBV18	-	TRBJ2-5	TGTGCCAGCTCACGTGACCTCCGGGGAGAGACCCAGTACTTC	CASSRDLRGETQYF
14	-	TRBV10-2	TRBD1	TRBJ1-1	TGCGCCAGCAGTTCGGGACAGACGAACACTGAAGCTTTCTTT	CASSSGQTNTEAFF
13	few	TRBV12-3/TRBV12-4	TRBD1	TRBJ2-7	TGTGCCAGCCAGGGGACAGACTCCTACGAGCAGTACTTC	CASQGTDSYEQYF
15	-	TRBV28	-	TRBJ1-2	TGTGCCAGCAGTTTAAAGGTTCCCGGGTCCTATGGCTACACCTTC	CASSLKVPGSYGYTF
14	-	TRBV7-9	TRBD1	TRBJ1-2	TGTGCCAGCAGCTTAGGGAGGACAGGTACTGGCTACACCTTC	CASSLGRTGTGYTF
14	-	TRBV19	-	TRBJ1-1	TGTGCCAGTAGTATCGCCAGGGTAGGCACTGAAGCTTTCTTT	CASSIARVGTEAFF
17	once	TRBV6-2/TRBV6-3	TRBD1	TRBJ2-7	TGTGCCAGCAGTTACTCGGTTCAGGGGGCGATTTCCTACGAGCAGTACTTC	CASSYSVQGAISYEQYF
12	-	TRBV6-5	-	TRBJ1-2	TGTGCCAGCAGGGCCCCTAACTATGGCTACACCTTC	CASRAPNYGYTF
13	-	TRBV11-3	TRBD1	TRBJ2-4	TGTGCCAGCAGCCCGGGACAGGGAAACATTCAGTACTTC	CASSPGQGNIQYF
18	-	TRBV27	TRBD2	TRBJ2-7	TGTGCCAGCAGCAAGGGACTAGCGGGACATCTTAGGTTTTACGAGCAGTACTTC	CASSKGLAGHLRFYEQYF
12	-	TRBV6-2/TRBV6-3	-	TRBJ2-1	TGTGCCAGCAGCCGACTAGTCGCTGAGCAGTTCTTC	CASSRLVAEQFF
13	-	TRBV18	-	TRBJ2-3	TGTGCCAGCTCACCAGGGTCCGGAGGTACGCAGTATTTT	CASSPGSGGTQYF
13	-	TRBV7-2	-	TRBJ1-3	TGTGCCAGCAGTAGAACCCAAGGAAACACCATATATTTT	CASSRTQGNTIYF
13	-	TRBV5-8	-	TRBJ1-1	TGTGCCAGCACCCGACAGGAGAACACTGAAGCTTTCTTT	CASTRQENTEAFF
13	-	TRBV3-1/TRBV3-2	-	TRBJ1-3	TGTGCCAGCAGCCAAGCAGGGAGAAACACCATATATTTT	CASSQAGRNTIYF
17	once	TRBV5-8	TRBD2	TRBJ2-1	TGTGCCAGCAGCTACGGGACTAGCGGTCACGGTTACAATGAGCAGTTCTTC	CASSYGTSGHGYNEQFF
16	-	TRBV5-8	-	TRBJ2-1	TGTGCCAGCAGCTTGGTCTCTCTAGGCTCCTTCAGTGAGCAGTTCTTC	CASSLVSLGSFSEQFF
13	once	TRBV7-2	-	TRBJ1-2	TGTGCCAGCAGCCCTGACAAGAACTATGGCTACACCTTC	CASSPDKNYGYTF
14	-	TRBV11-2	TRBD1	TRBJ1-4	TGTGCCAGCAGCCCAGGGACAGGGTTCCCAAAACTGTTTTTT	CASSPGTGFPKLFF
17	-	TRBV20-1	-	TRBJ2-1	TGCAGTGCTAGTCCCGGGTTTCTCCTATCTTCCTACAATGAGCAGTTCTTC	CSASPGFLLSSYNEQFF
17	-	TRBV5-1	TRBD2	TRBJ2-3	TGCGCCAGCAGCCCCTTGTTAGCGGGAGGCCCCACAGATACGCAGTATTTT	CASSPLLAGGPTDTQYF
16	-	TRBV19	TRBD2	TRBJ2-7	TGTGCCAGTAGCGATATTTTGCGGGGGAGCACCTACGAGCAGTACTTC	CASSDILRGSTYEQYF